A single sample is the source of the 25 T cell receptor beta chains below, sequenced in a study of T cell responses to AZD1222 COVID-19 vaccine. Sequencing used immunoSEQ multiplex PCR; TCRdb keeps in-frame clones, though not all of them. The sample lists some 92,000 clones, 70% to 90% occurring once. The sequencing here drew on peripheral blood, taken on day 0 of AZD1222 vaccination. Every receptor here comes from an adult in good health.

The CDR3 DNA reads as TGTGCCAGCAAAGGGACTAGCGGAGTCACAGATACGCAGTATTTT. It encodes CASKGTSGVTDTQYF. The gene calls are TRBV2 and TRBJ2-3; TRBD2 aligns across 11 bases. V lost 7 bases and J lost 2; bases outside the gene matches: 5. CDR1 is SNHLY and CDR2 is FYNNEI in the germline V gene. The CDR3 sequence is 15 residues long.

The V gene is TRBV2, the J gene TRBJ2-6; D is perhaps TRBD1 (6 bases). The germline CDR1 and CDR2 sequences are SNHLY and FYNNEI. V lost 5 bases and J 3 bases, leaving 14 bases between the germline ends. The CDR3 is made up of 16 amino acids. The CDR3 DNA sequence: TGTGCCAGCAGTCGGGAAGGACAGTTTGGGGCCAACGTCCTGACTTTC. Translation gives CASSREGQFGANVLTF.

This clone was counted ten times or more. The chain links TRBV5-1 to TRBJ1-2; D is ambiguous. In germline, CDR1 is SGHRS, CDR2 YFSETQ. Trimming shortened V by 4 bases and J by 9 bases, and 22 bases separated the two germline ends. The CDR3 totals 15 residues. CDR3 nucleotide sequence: TGCGCCAGCAGCGCGGGGTCAGCAGTCAATCATCGCTACACCTTC. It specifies CASSAGSAVNHRYTF.

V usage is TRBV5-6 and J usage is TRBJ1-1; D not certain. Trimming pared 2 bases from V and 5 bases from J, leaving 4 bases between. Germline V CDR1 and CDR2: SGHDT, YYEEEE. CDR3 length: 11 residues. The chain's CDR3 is CASSLKTEAFF. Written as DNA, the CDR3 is TGTGCCAGCAGCTTAAAGACTGAAGCTTTCTTT.

CDR3 sequence: CASSPTTGVSTEAFF. As DNA, the CDR3 is TGTGCCAGCAGCCCCACGACAGGGGTTAGCACTGAAGCTTTCTTT. The V gene is TRBV7-9, the J gene TRBJ1-1; TRBD1 matches 8 bases. This CDR3 is built from 15 residues. CDR1 SEHNR and CDR2 FQNEAQ come from the germline V gene (reference sequence). The V gene end was trimmed by 5 bases and the J gene end by 4 bases; junction bases not matched to a gene: 9.

CDR3 in amino acids: CASSYDRSSNQPQHF. The CDR3 region has the DNA TGTGCCAGCAGTTATGACAGGTCTAGCAATCAGCCCCAGCATTTT. V usage is TRBV6-2 or TRBV6-3 and J usage is TRBJ1-5; the D gene is possibly TRBD1 (6 bases). The CDR3 loop spans 15 amino acids. Germline V CDR1 and CDR2: MNHEY, SVGEGT. V was cut by 3 bases and J by 0 bases, with 9 bases left in between.

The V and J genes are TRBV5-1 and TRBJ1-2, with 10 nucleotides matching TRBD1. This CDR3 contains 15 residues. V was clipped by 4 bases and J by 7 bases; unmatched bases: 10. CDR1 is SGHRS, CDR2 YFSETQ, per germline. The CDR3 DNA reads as TGCGCCAGCAGCCCGACGACAGGGGGCACGGCTGGCTACACCTTC. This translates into CASSPTTGGTAGYTF.

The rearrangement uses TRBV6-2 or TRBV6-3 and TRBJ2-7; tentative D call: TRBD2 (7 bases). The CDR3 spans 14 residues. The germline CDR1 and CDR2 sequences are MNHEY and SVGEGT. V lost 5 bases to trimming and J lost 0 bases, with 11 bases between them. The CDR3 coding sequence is TGTGCCAGCAGTCGAGGGGGGGGCTCCTACGAGCAGTACTTC. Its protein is CASSRGGGSYEQYF.

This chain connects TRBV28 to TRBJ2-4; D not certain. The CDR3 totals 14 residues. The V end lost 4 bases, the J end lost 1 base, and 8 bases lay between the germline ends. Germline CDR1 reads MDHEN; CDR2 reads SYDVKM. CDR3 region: CASSSRVAKNIQYF. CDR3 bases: TGTGCCAGCAGTTCCCGGGTTGCCAAAAACATTCAGTACTTC.

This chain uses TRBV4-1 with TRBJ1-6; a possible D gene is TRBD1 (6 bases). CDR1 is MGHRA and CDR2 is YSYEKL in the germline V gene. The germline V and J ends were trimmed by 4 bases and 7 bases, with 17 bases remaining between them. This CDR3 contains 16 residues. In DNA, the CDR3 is TGCGCCAGCAGCCTCTCCCAGACAGGTGGGAATTCACCCCTCCACTTT. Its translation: CASSLSQTGGNSPLHF.

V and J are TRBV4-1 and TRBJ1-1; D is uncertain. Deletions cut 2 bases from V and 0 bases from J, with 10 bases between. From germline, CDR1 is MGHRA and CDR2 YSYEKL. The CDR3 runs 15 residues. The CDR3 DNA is TGCGCCAGCAGCCAATTGGCGACGGTGAACACTGAAGCTTTCTTT. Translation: CASSQLATVNTEAFF.

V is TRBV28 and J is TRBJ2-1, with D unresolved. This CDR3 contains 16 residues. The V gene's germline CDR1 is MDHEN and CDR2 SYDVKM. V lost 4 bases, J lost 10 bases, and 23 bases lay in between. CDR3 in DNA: TGTGCCAGCAGTTACCCGGGTCTGGACGATGCGGTAGAGCAGTTCTTC. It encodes CASSYPGLDDAVEQFF.

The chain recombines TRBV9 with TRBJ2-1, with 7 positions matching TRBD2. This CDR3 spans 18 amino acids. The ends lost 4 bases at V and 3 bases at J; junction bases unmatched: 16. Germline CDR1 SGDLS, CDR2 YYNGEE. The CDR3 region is CASSPRGVADPYYNEQFF. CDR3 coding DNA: TGTGCCAGCAGCCCCCGGGGGGTAGCGGATCCTTACTACAATGAGCAGTTCTTC.

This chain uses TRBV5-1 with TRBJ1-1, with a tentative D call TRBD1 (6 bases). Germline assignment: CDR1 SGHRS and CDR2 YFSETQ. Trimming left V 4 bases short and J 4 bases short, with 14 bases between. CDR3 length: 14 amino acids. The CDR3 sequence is CASSVRGGGTEAFF. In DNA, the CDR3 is TGCGCCAGCAGCGTAAGGGGGGGCGGCACTGAAGCTTTCTTT. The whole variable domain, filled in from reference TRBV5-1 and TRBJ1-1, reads KAGVTQTPRYLIKTRGQQVTLSCSPISGHRSVSWYQQTPGQGLQFLFEYFSETQRNKGNFPGRFSGRQFSNSRSEMNVSTLELGDSALYLCASSVRGGGTEAFFGQGTRLTVV.

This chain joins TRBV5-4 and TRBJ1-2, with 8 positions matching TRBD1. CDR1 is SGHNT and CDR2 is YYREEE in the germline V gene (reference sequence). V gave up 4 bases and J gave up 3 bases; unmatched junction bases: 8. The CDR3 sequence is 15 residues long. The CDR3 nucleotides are TGTGCCAGCAGCCCAGATCAGGGGGCGGACTATGGCTACACCTTC. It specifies CASSPDQGADYGYTF.

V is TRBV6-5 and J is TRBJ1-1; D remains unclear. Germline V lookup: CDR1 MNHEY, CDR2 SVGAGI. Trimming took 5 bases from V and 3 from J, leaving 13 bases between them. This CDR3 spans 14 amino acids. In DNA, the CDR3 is TGTGCCAGCAGTCTCCGTTCAGGATACACTGAAGCTTTCTTT. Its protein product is CASSLRSGYTEAFF.

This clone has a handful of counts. CDR3 DNA: TGTGCCAGCAGCGTGACAGGGGGCAATCAGCCCCAGCATTTT. Translated, it gives CASSVTGGNQPQHF. V gene TRBV9 combines with J gene TRBJ1-5, with TRBD1 identical over 8 bases. Germline values: CDR1 SGDLS, CDR2 YYNGEE. The CDR3 is 14 residues long. V trimming: 2 bases; J trimming: 2 bases; junction bases outside the gene matches: 0.

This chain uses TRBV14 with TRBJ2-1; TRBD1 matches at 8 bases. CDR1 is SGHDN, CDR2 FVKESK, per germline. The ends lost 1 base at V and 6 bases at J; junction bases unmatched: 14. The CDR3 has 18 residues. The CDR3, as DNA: TGTGCCAGCAGCCAAGCCGGGACAGGTTCTGGGGGACTCAATGAGCAGTTCTTC. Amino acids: CASSQAGTGSGGLNEQFF.

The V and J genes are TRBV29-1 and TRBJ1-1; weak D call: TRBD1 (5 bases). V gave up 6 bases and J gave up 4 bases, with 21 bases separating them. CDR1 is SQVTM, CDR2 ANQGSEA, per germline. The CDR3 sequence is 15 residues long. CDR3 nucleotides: TGCAGCGTGGACAAAAGTCCGTTGCGCGGCACTGAAGCTTTCTTT. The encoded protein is CSVDKSPLRGTEAFF.

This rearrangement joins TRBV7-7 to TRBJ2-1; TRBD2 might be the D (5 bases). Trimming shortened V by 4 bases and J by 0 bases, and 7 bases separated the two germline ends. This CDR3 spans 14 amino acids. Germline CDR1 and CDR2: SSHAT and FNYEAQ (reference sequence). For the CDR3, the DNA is TGTGCCAGCAGCTCTGGGAGCTCCTACAATGAGCAGTTCTTC. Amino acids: CASSSGSSYNEQFF.

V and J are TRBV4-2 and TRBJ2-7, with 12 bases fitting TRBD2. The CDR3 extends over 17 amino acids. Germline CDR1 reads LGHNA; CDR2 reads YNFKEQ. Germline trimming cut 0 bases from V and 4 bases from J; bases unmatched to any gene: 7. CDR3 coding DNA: TGTGCCAGCAGCCAAGATCTAGGACTAGCGGGATCATACGAGCAGTACTTC. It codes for CASSQDLGLAGSYEQYF.

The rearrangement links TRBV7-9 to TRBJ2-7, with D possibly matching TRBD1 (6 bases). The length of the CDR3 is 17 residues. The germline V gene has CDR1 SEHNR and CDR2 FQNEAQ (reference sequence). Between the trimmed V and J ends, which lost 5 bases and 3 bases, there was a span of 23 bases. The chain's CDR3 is CASSTTQMGHLRYEQYF. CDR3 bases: TGTGCCAGCAGCACGACTCAAATGGGACATCTTCGCTACGAGCAGTACTTC.

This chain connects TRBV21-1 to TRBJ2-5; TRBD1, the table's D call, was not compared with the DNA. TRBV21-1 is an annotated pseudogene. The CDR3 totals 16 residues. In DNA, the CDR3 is TGTGCCAGCAGCCCCCGACAGGGCTTGAGTGGAGAGACCCAGTACTTC. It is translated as CASSPRQGLSGETQYF.

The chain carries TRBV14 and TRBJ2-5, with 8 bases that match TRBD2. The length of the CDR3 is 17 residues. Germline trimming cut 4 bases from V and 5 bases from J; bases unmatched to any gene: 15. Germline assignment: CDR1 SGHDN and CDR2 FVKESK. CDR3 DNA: TGTGCCAGCAGCCTTAGCCGGGGGGGGCTTTTTGCGGAGACCCAGTACTTC. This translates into CASSLSRGGLFAETQYF.

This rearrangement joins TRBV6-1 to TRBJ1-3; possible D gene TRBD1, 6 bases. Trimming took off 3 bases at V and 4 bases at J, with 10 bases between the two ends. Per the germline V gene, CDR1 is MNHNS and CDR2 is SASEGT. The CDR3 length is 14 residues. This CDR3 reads CASSESGAGNTIYF. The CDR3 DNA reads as TGTGCCAGCAGTGAGTCAGGGGCCGGAAACACCATATATTTT.